This TCR beta chain was obtained from a study of cytomegalovirus exposure and HLA in healthy donors. Broader study findings: Several of the most significant clusters appeared linked to common viral pathogens, based on a later analysis. In vitro confirmation showed three CMV-associated chains to be CMV antigen specific.

60 Vbeta and 13 Jbeta primers were used in PCR. The data were produced by immunoSEQ multiplex PCR, yet TCRdb's version contains in-frame clones alone and is incomplete. The sample includes around 150,000 clones, over 60% seen only once; the top ten take roughly an eighth. As for this clone: The antigen remains undetermined.

With 5 bases removed from V and 2 bases from J, the gap between germline ends came to 13 bases. This CDR3 has 14 amino acids. Germline CDR1 SGHAT, CDR2 FQNNGV. The sequencing input was PBMCs. The chain recombines TRBV11-2 with TRBJ2-7; no definite D call. The receptor was derived from a man between 50 and 59 years old in good health and CMV-seropositive. The CDR3 nucleotides read TGTGCCAGCAGCGCGCCCCTGGGCCCCTACGAGCAGTACTTC. Residues: CASSAPLGPYEQYF.